These T cell receptor beta chains were read from a single sample in a study of T cell responses to AZD1222 COVID-19 vaccine. This table comes from immunoSEQ multiplex PCR, and its TCRdb copy is limited to in-frame clones, with some not included. The table records 150,000 to 200,000 clones, approximately 94% of them present only once. The material was peripheral blood, obtained 28 days after the second AZD1222 dose. The source of these receptors is an adult who received the AZD1222 COVID-19 vaccine. CDR3s include the opening cysteine and the closing phenylalanine or tryptophan. The D gene is left open where the match is weak. A clone size is listed for some rows: how often the clone was seen (once, few, many), or a class if it is expanded.

v_call	d_call	j_call	clone_size	cdr3_nt	cdr3_aa
TRBV2	TRBD1	TRBJ1-3	NA	TGTGCCAGCAGCGGGACAGCTGGAAACACCATATATTTT	CASSGTAGNTIYF
TRBV19	NA	TRBJ1-1	once	TGTGCCAGTAGTCTAGCCTTGGGGGTCATGAACACTGAAGCTTTCTTT	CASSLALGVMNTEAFF
TRBV4-3	NA	TRBJ1-2	NA	TGCGCCAGCAGCCAAGAGTGGTCCTCGGGCTACACCTTC	CASSQEWSSGYTF
TRBV3-1/TRBV3-2	TRBD1	TRBJ1-2	once	TGTGCCAGCAGCCCAAGGACAGGGGTCTATGGCTACACCTTC	CASSPRTGVYGYTF
TRBV7-7	NA	TRBJ1-1	NA	TGTGCCAGCAGCTCATACCAGGCTGAAGCTTTCTTT	CASSSYQAEAFF
TRBV3-1/TRBV3-2	NA	TRBJ1-3	NA	TGTGCCAGCAGCCAAGATTCAAGACCCCGGGGCACTGGAAACACCATATATTTT	CASSQDSRPRGTGNTIYF
TRBV5-1	TRBD1	TRBJ1-2	NA	TGCGCCAGCAGCTCAACCCCGACAGGGGTTGGACATGGCTACACCTTC	CASSSTPTGVGHGYTF
TRBV5-6	TRBD2	TRBJ2-7	NA	TGTGCCAGCAGCTTTGGGCTAGCGGGAGGGCAATACGAGCAGTACTTC	CASSFGLAGGQYEQYF
TRBV10-1	TRBD1	TRBJ2-2	NA	TGCGCCAGCAGTGGGGAGACAGGGAAGTACCCCGGGGAGCTGTTTTTT	CASSGETGKYPGELFF
TRBV29-1	NA	TRBJ2-5	NA	TGCAGCGTTGATAAGGAGACCCAGTACTTC	CSVDKETQYF
TRBV4-2	NA	TRBJ2-3	NA	TGTGCCAGCAGCCAAGGTCCCCGGCAGGAAAGCACAGATACGCAGTATTTT	CASSQGPRQESTDTQYF
TRBV2	NA	TRBJ1-1	NA	TGTGCCAGCATAGGGGATGGGGTCCTGGGCACTGAAGCTTTCTTT	CASIGDGVLGTEAFF
TRBV5-1	NA	TRBJ1-6	NA	TGCGCCAGCAGCCGCCAGTCGGGTGAAAATAATTCACCCCTCCACTTT	CASSRQSGENNSPLHF
TRBV10-2	NA	TRBJ1-6	NA	TGCGCCAGCAGGGGCCTTAATTCACCCCTCCACTTT	CASRGLNSPLHF
TRBV7-9	TRBD1	TRBJ1-6	NA	TGTGCCAGCAGCTCTCAGACAGGGAATAATTCACCCCTCCACTTT	CASSSQTGNNSPLHF
TRBV7-2	NA	TRBJ1-5	NA	TGTGCCAGCAGCTTGTATGGAGGGCAGCCCCAGCATTTT	CASSLYGGQPQHF
TRBV27	NA	TRBJ1-2	NA	TGTGCCAGCAGCAGGGAGGGGAGCTACACCTTC	CASSREGSYTF
TRBV7-2	NA	TRBJ1-4	NA	TGTGCCAGCAGCTCCACCGGGCCTGGGGAAAAACTGTTTTTT	CASSSTGPGEKLFF
TRBV29-1	NA	TRBJ2-7	NA	TGCAGCGTTGTTGGAGGGATCTCCTACGAGCAGTACTTC	CSVVGGISYEQYF
TRBV12-3/TRBV12-4	NA	TRBJ1-2	NA	TGTGCCAGCAGATTATTTGGTGACCAGGGCTACACCTTC	CASRLFGDQGYTF
TRBV30	NA	TRBJ1-3	NA	TGTGCCTGGAGGGACACCTCTGGAAACACCATATATTTT	CAWRDTSGNTIYF
TRBV7-2	TRBD1	TRBJ1-2	once	TGTGCCAGCAGCTTAACCGGGCAGGGGGACGGCTACACCTTC	CASSLTGQGDGYTF
TRBV11-3	TRBD2	TRBJ2-3	NA	TGTGCCAGCAGCATGGGACTAGCGGGAGCAAAAGATACGCAGTATTTT	CASSMGLAGAKDTQYF
TRBV5-6	NA	TRBJ2-3	once	TGTGCCAGCAGCTCCGGCCTGCTATTAAACACAGATACGCAGTATTTT	CASSSGLLLNTDTQYF
TRBV6-2/TRBV6-3	TRBD1	TRBJ2-4	NA	TGTGCCAGCAGTTATGCCGGACAGGGGAACATTCAGTACTTC	CASSYAGQGNIQYF
TRBV11-2	TRBD1	TRBJ1-1	NA	TGTGCCAGCAGCTTAGGGGGGACAGGCGGCCCTGAAGCTTTCTTT	CASSLGGTGGPEAFF